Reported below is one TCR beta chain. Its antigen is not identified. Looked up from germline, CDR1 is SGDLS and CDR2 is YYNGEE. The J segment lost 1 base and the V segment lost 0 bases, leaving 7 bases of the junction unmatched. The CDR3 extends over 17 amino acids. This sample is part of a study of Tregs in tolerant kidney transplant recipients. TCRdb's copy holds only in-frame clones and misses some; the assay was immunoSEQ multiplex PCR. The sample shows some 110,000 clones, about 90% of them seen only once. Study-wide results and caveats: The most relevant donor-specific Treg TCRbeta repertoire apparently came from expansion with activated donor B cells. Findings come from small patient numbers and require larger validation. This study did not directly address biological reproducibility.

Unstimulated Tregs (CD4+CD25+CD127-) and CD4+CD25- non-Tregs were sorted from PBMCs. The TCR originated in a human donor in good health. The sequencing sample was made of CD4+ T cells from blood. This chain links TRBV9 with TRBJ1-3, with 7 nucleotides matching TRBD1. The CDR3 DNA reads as TGTGCCAGCAGCGTAGGAGACAGGGCTAGGTCTGGAAACACCATATATTTT. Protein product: CASSVGDRARSGNTIYF.